This TCR beta chain came from a study of blood T cell repertoires in COVID-19. Study-wide background: Donors in the United States, Italy and Spain gave samples during acute or convalescent COVID-19. T cells, B-cell-depleted T cells, or PBMCs provided the cDNA or gDNA that served as material.

As handled by the study authors: Amplification from reference gene primers served as the basis for estimated nucleated cell counts. TCRdb keeps only in-frame clones here, not all; method: immunoSEQ multiplex PCR. V, J and clone size derive from that table, while D and trimming were established from the DNA sequence. The data hold more than 25,000 clones, with about nine tenths observed a single time. The CDR3 length is 13 residues. Trimming removed 8 bases from V and 4 bases from J, with 14 bases in between. Germline V gene lookup returns CDR1 MRHNA and CDR2 SNTAGT. The sample taken for sequencing was peripheral blood. This TCR came from a man between 50 and 59 years old with active COVID-19. The V and J genes are TRBV6-4 and TRBJ2-5; no clear D. The CDR3 DNA reads as TGTGCCAGCGCCTATCAGGATCGAGAGACCCAGTACTTC. This encodes CASAYQDRETQYF.